Below are 26 T cell receptor beta chains sequenced from a single sample in a study of identical twins. TCRdb passed the 5' RACE reads through MiXCR, listing each CDR3 protein once. The table lists hundreds of thousands of distinct CDR3 sequences, more than 9% of them singletons. In addition, the sample was reused for a study of yellow fever vaccine responses in identical twins.

The specimen was CD8+ T cells sorted from blood. The receptors stem from a woman aged 18-29 years in good health.

V gene TRBV9 combines with J gene TRBJ2-4, with D possibly TRBD1 on 6 matching bases. Trimming removed 3 bases from V and 0 bases from J, with 10 bases in between. CDR1 is SGDLS, CDR2 YYNGEE, per germline. This CDR3 is 15 amino acids long. The CDR3, as DNA: TGTGCCAGCAGCGACCAGGGGTTAGCCAAAAACATTCAGTACTTC. Protein sequence: CASSDQGLAKNIQYF.

This clonotype came up many times. This chain uses TRBV5-6 with TRBJ2-1; possibly TRBD1 for D (5 bases). Germline CDR1 is SGHDT and CDR2 is YYEEEE. There are 18 residues in the CDR3. V dropped 0 bases and J dropped 0 bases, with 16 bases sitting between them. The CDR3 DNA reads TGTGCCAGCAGCTTGGAGGGCAGGGAAGGCTCCTCCTACAATGAGCAGTTCTTC. Encoded protein: CASSLEGREGSSYNEQFF.

This clonotype was counted between two and nine times. The gene calls are TRBV4-1 and TRBJ1-2; D unclear. The CDR3 has 14 residues. CDR1 MGHRA and CDR2 YSYEKL come from the germline V gene. The V and J ends lost 1 base and 0 bases respectively, with 6 bases between them. The CDR3 DNA reads TGCGCCAGCAGCCAAGTGACGGCTAACTATGGCTACACCTTC. It encodes CASSQVTANYGYTF.

The chain carries TRBV9 and TRBJ2-1, with D perhaps given as TRBD1 or TRBD2 (5 bases each). The CDR3 is 15 residues long. Germline CDR1 reads SGDLS; CDR2 reads YYNGEE. With 1 base removed from V and 5 bases from J, the gap between germline ends came to 13 bases. The CDR3 spells CASSVLGTDHNEQFF. The CDR3 DNA reads TGTGCCAGCAGCGTACTGGGGACGGATCACAATGAGCAGTTCTTC.

V is TRBV9 and J is TRBJ2-4; D is possibly TRBD2 (6 bases). CDR1 is SGDLS and CDR2 is YYNGEE in the germline V gene. The CDR3 is 15 residues long. V was shortened by 2 bases and J by 9 bases, with 18 bases between the two germline ends. The CDR3 coding sequence is TGTGCCAGCAGCGTTAGCGGAGCCTTAAGTGGCATTCAGTACTTC. It codes for CASSVSGALSGIQYF. Together with reference TRBV9 and TRBJ2-4, the CDR3 gives the full variable domain: DSGVTQTPKHLITATGQRVTLRCSPRSGDLSVYWYQQSLDQGLQFLIQYYNGEERAKGNILERFSAQQFPDLHSELNLSSLELGDSALYFCASSVSGALSGIQYFGAGTRLSVL.

The rearrangement joins TRBV20-1 to TRBJ2-1; 8 bases line up with TRBD1. The junction had 8 bases not matched to a gene; V was cut back by 0 bases and J by 4 bases. The CDR3 is 16 amino acids. Germline V gives CDR1 DFQATT, CDR2 SNEGSKA (reference sequence). CDR3 coding DNA: TGCAGTGCTAGAGATATGGGGACAGGAGCTTACAATGAGCAGTTCTTC. It specifies CSARDMGTGAYNEQFF.

This clonotype was seen a handful of times. This chain links TRBV13 with TRBJ2-3, with D perhaps TRBD1 (5 bases). The CDR3 covers 16 residues. V was clipped by 5 bases and J by 3 bases, with 18 bases between them. Looked up from germline, CDR1 is PRHDT and CDR2 is FYEKMQ (reference sequence). The CDR3 region is CASSPPGLGLTDTQYF. The CDR3 DNA reads TGTGCCAGCAGCCCACCAGGGCTGGGTTTGACAGATACGCAGTATTTT.

This clonotype was recorded a few times. The gene calls are TRBV12-3 or TRBV12-4 and TRBJ2-5; TRBD2 matches at 8 bases. This CDR3 contains 14 residues. Unmatched junction bases numbered 7, after V lost 5 bases and J lost 5 bases. CDR3: CASSPRGGGETQYF. CDR3 DNA: TGTGCCAGCAGTCCCCGGGGGGGGGGTGAGACCCAGTACTTC.

This clonotype was seen repeatedly, ten times or more. The rearrangement uses TRBV25-1 and TRBJ2-2, with 12 bases aligning to TRBD2. The CDR3 loop spans 16 amino acids. The V gene end was trimmed by 3 bases and the J gene end by 6 bases; junction bases not matched to a gene: 5. Per germline, CDR1 MGHDK and CDR2 SYGVNS. The CDR3 here is CASSEPGLAGPGELFF. DNA for the CDR3: TGTGCCAGCAGTGAGCCGGGACTAGCGGGTCCCGGGGAGCTGTTTTTT.

The chain is built from TRBV27 and TRBJ2-3, with 9 bases identical to TRBD2. The CDR3 has 15 amino acids. Germline CDR1 and CDR2: MNHEY and SMNVEV (reference sequence). V shed 2 bases, J shed 2 bases, and the junction held 2 bases outside the gene matches. For the CDR3, the DNA is TGTGCCAGCAGTTTAGGCGGGGGGGACACAGATACGCAGTATTTT. This translates into CASSLGGGDTDTQYF.

This clonotype was observed a handful of times. The V gene is TRBV12-3 or TRBV12-4, the J gene TRBJ2-3; TRBD2 matches 8 bases. CDR3 length: 16 residues. Germline trimming cut 3 bases from V and 6 bases from J; bases unmatched to any gene: 11. CDR3 DNA: TGTGCCAGCAGTTTCGGGGCGGGAGGCTCATTGGATACGCAGTATTTT. Translated: CASSFGAGGSLDTQYF.

This clonotype came up many times. The CDR3 region has the DNA TGCAGTGCTAGCGAGGGACTAGCTGTACGCGAGCAGTACTTC. Its translation: CSASEGLAVREQYF. The chain combines TRBV20-1 with TRBJ2-7; 9 bases are a match to TRBD2. CDR1 and CDR2 (germline): DFQATT, SNEGSKA (reference sequence). Trimming at V came to 3 bases and at J to 6 bases, leaving 9 bases not matched to a gene. The CDR3 has 14 amino acids.

This chain links TRBV6-1 with TRBJ2-3, with D possibly matching TRBD2 (6 bases). Germline-derived CDR1 and CDR2 are MNHNS and SASEGT. The CDR3 runs 14 residues. Trimming cost V 5 bases and J 2 bases, with 11 bases left between them. The CDR3 loop reads CASSPTRFTDTQYF. The CDR3 DNA reads as TGTGCCAGCAGTCCGACTAGATTCACAGATACGCAGTATTTT.

This chain links TRBV25-1 with TRBJ1-4; D is ambiguous. Germline assignment: CDR1 MGHDK and CDR2 SYGVNS. The germline V and J ends were trimmed by 1 base and 8 bases, with 14 bases remaining between them. The CDR3 length is 15 residues. CDR3 DNA sequence: TGTGCCAGCAGTGAATTGGGAAGGGCCGGCGAAAAACTGTTTTTT. Protein product: CASSELGRAGEKLFF.

The gene calls are TRBV7-9 and TRBJ2-3; 8 bases line up with TRBD1. CDR1 is SEHNR, CDR2 FQNEAQ, per germline (reference sequence). The trim removed 2 bases at V and 4 bases at J, leaving 5 bases unmatched. CDR3 length equals 15 residues. The CDR3 DNA is TGTGCCAGCAGCTTATCAGGGGGCGGACCAGATACGCAGTATTTT. Protein: CASSLSGGGPDTQYF.

This clonotype was seen only a few times. The chain recombines TRBV12-3 or TRBV12-4 with TRBJ1-5; 7 bases agree with TRBD1. This CDR3 contains 14 residues. Germline trimming cut 4 bases from V and 4 bases from J; bases unmatched to any gene: 4. CDR3 coding DNA: TGTGCCAGCAGTTCGGGACAGTGGAATCAGCCCCAGCATTTT. This gives the protein CASSSGQWNQPQHF.

This clonotype has a handful of counts. The chain combines TRBV20-1 with TRBJ1-1, with TRBD1 matching 7 bases. The CDR3 has 13 residues. The germline V gene has CDR1 DFQATT and CDR2 SNEGSKA (reference sequence). CDR3 coding DNA: TGCAGCCAAAGAGGGGGCAGCGACACTGAAGCTTTCTTT. This codes for CSQRGGSDTEAFF.

In its sample, this clonotype was seen a few times. The chain couples TRBV7-8 to TRBJ2-5; 8 nucleotides agree with TRBD2. The germline V gene has CDR1 SGHVS and CDR2 FQNEAQ. V lost 10 bases to trimming and J lost 1 base; unmatched junction nucleotides: 5. The CDR3 consists of 13 residues. This chain's CDR3 is CATGSGGQETQYF. As DNA, the CDR3 is TGTGCCACGGGGAGCGGGGGCCAAGAGACCCAGTACTTC.

CDR3 in amino acids: CASSYWVAGGYQETQYF. CDR3 DNA: TGTGCCAGCAGTTACTGGGTAGCGGGGGGATACCAAGAGACCCAGTACTTC. This rearrangement joins TRBV6-5 to TRBJ2-5; TRBD2 matches at 10 bases. V dropped 1 base and J dropped 0; count of bases not matched to a gene: 5. Germline CDR1 reads MNHEY; CDR2 reads SVGAGI. CDR3 length: 17 amino acids.

The rearrangement joins TRBV20-1 to TRBJ2-3; D is perhaps TRBD2 (6 bases). Trimming took 3 bases from V and 3 from J, leaving 22 bases between them. The V gene's germline CDR1 is DFQATT and CDR2 SNEGSKA (reference sequence). The CDR3 has 17 amino acids. CDR3 nucleotides: TGCAGTGCTAGCCTCCGGGGCAGGGAGGACTGGACAGATACGCAGTATTTT. Residues: CSASLRGREDWTDTQYF.

The chain couples TRBV4-2 to TRBJ2-7, with D perhaps TRBD1 or TRBD2 (6 bases each). CDR3 length equals 16 residues. Deletions cut 0 bases from V and 4 bases from J, with 16 bases between. Germline V gives CDR1 LGHNA, CDR2 YNFKEQ. The CDR3 is CASSQDQGLANYEQYF. DNA of the CDR3: TGTGCCAGCAGCCAAGACCAGGGGCTAGCGAATTACGAGCAGTACTTC.

V and J are TRBV20-1 and TRBJ2-1; maybe TRBD1 (6 bases). Germline V gene data show CDR1 as DFQATT and CDR2 as SNEGSKA (reference sequence). The V gene lost 6 bases and the J gene lost 4 bases, with 13 bases spanning the gap. The CDR3 has 13 amino acids. CDR3 nucleotides: TGCAGTGCCAACGACAGGACTTACAATGAGCAGTTCTTC. Protein: CSANDRTYNEQFF.

This clonotype has a count of ten or more. The rearrangement joins TRBV7-9 to TRBJ2-5, with a possible D match to TRBD1 (6 bases). V lost 2 bases and J 3 bases, leaving 13 bases between the germline ends. Germline V gives CDR1 SEHNR, CDR2 FQNEAQ (reference sequence). This CDR3 spans 15 amino acids. The CDR3 nucleotides are TGTGCCAGCAGCTTATCCGACAGGCGAAAAGAGACCCAGTACTTC. Amino acids: CASSLSDRRKETQYF.

The chain recombines TRBV4-1 with TRBJ2-1, with TRBD1 matching over 8 bases. The CDR3 loop spans 15 amino acids. Trimming at V came to 3 bases and at J to 10 bases, leaving 11 bases not matched to a gene. From germline, CDR1 is MGHRA and CDR2 YSYEKL. CDR3 nucleotides: TGCGCCAGCAGCCATTTTTCCGGACAGGGAATAGAGCAGTTCTTC. This encodes CASSHFSGQGIEQFF.

The rearrangement joins TRBV28 to TRBJ2-3; TRBD2 matches at 7 bases. CDR1 is MDHEN, CDR2 SYDVKM, per germline. This CDR3 region has 13 residues. J was trimmed by 8 bases and V by 4 bases; bases with no gene match: 6. The DNA of the CDR3 is TGTGCCAGCAGTTCCCGGGAGGCAGCTACGCAGTATTTT. Translating it yields CASSSREAATQYF.

J is TRBJ2-5 and V is TRBV11-2; D remains ambiguous. Germline values: CDR1 SGHAT, CDR2 FQNNGV. Trimming took 0 bases from V and 5 from J, leaving 7 bases between them. This CDR3 is 13 amino acids long. In DNA, the CDR3 is TGTGCCAGCAGCTTAGATTCCCCGGAGACCCAGTACTTC. Its protein is CASSLDSPETQYF. Full variable domain (rest looked up from reference TRBV11-2 and TRBJ2-5): EAGVAQSPRYKIIEKRQSVAFWCNPISGHATLYWYQQILGQGPKLLIQFQNNGVVDDSQLPKDRFSAERLKGVDSTLKIQPAKLEDSAVYLCASSLDSPETQYFGPGTRLLVL.